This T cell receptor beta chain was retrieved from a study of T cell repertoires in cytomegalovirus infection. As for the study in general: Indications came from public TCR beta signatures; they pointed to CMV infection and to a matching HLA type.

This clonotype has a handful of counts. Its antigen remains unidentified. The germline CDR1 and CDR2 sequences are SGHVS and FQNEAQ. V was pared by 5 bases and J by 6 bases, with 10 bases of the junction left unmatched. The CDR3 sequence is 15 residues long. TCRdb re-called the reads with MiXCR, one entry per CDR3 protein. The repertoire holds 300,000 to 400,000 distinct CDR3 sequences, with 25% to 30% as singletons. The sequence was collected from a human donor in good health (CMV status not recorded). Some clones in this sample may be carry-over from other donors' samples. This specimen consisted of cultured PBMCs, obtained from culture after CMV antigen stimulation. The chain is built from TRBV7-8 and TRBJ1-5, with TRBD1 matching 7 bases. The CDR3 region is CASSRTGDPSQPQHF. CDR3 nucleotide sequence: TGTGCCAGCAGCCGGACAGGAGACCCCAGTCAGCCCCAGCATTTT.